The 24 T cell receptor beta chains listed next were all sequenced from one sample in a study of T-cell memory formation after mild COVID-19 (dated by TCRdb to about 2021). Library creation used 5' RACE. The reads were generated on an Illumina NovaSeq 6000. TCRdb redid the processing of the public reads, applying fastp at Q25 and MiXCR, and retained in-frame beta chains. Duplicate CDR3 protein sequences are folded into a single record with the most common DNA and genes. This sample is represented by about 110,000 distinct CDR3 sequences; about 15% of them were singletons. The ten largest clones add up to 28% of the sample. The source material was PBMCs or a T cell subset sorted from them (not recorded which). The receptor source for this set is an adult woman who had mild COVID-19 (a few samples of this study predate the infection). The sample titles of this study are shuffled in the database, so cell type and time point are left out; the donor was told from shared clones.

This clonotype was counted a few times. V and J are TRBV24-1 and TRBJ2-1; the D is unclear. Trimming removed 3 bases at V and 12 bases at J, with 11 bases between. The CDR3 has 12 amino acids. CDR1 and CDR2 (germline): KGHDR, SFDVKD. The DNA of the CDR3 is TGTGCCACCAGTGATCCACGGACCCCGCAGTTCTTC. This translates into CATSDPRTPQFF.

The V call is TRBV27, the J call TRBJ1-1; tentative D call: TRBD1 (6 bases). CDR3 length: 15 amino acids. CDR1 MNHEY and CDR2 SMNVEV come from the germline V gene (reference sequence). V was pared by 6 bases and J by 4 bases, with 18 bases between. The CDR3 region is CASSTIMGATTEAFF. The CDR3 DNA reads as TGTGCCAGCAGCACCATAATGGGGGCAACCACTGAAGCTTTCTTT.

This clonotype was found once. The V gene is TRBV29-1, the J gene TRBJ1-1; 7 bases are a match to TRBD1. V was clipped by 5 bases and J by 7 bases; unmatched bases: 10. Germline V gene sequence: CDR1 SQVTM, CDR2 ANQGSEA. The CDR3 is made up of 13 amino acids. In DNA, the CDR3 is TGCAGCGTTTCCGACAGGGAGTATGGTGAAGCTTTCTTT. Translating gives CSVSDREYGEAFF.

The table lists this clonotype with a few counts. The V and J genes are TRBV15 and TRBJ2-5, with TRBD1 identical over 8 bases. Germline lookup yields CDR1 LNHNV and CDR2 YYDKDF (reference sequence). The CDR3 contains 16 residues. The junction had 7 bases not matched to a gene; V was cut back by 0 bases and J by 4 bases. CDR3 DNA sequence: TGTGCCACCAGCAGAGATGATCAGGGGGCGGGAGAGACCCAGTACTTC. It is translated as CATSRDDQGAGETQYF.

The CDR3 spells CASSAGRGGNEQFF. Written as DNA, the CDR3 is TGTGCCAGCAGCGCGGGCCGCGGGGGGAATGAGCAGTTCTTC. The chain uses TRBV9 and TRBJ2-1; 8 nucleotides align to TRBD2. The CDR3 has 14 residues. Unmatched junction bases numbered 6, after V lost 3 bases and J lost 7 bases. Germline values: CDR1 SGDLS, CDR2 YYNGEE. The entire variable domain, with the rest obtained from reference TRBV9 and TRBJ2-1, is as follows: DSGVTQTPKHLITATGQRVTLRCSPRSGDLSVYWYQQSLDQGLQFLIQYYNGEERAKGNILERFSAQQFPDLHSELNLSSLELGDSALYFCASSAGRGGNEQFFGPGTRLTVL.

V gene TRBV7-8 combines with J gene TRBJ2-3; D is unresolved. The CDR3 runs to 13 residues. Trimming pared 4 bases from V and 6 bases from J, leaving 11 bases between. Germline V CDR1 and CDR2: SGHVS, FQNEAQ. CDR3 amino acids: CASSSDGSDTQYF. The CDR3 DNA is TGTGCCAGCAGCTCCGACGGTAGCGATACGCAGTATTTT.

The CDR3 spells CASSPAGLGTYEQYF. CDR3 DNA sequence: TGTGCCAGCAGCCCCGCCGGTCTGGGGACCTACGAGCAGTACTTC. The V and J genes are TRBV6-6 and TRBJ2-7; D unresolved. This CDR3 comprises 15 residues. Germline V gives CDR1 MNHNY, CDR2 SVGAGI (reference sequence). Trimming cost V 6 bases and J 2 bases, with 17 bases left between them.

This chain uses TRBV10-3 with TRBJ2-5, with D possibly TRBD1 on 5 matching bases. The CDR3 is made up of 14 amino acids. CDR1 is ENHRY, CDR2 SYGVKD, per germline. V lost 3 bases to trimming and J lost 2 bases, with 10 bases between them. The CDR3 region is CAISDSDIQETQYF. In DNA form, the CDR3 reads TGTGCCATCAGTGATTCGGACATTCAAGAGACCCAGTACTTC.

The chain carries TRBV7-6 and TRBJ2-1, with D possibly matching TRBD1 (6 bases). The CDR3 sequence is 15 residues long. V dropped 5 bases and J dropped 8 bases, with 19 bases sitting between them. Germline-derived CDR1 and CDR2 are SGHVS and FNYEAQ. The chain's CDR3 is CASSLGTPPRDEQFF. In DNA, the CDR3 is TGTGCCAGCAGCCTTGGGACACCCCCTCGCGATGAGCAGTTCTTC.

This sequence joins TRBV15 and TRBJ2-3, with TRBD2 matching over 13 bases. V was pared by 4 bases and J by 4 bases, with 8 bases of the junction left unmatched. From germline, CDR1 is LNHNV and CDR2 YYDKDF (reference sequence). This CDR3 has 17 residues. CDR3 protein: CATSIGLAGEAPDTQYF. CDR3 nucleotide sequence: TGTGCCACCAGCATAGGACTAGCGGGAGAAGCCCCAGATACGCAGTATTTT. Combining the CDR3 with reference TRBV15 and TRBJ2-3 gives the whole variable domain DAMVIQNPRYQVTQFGKPVTLSCSQTLNHNVMYWYQQKSSQAPKLLFHYYDKDFNNEADTPDNFQSRRPNTSFCFLDIRSPGLGDTAMYLCATSIGLAGEAPDTQYFGPGTRLTVL.

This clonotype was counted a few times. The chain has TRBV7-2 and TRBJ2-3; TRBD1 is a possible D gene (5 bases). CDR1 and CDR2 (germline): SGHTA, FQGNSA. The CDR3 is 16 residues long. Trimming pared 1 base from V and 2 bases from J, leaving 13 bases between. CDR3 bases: TGTGCCAGCAGCTTAGGGTGGGCAGGGCTCACAGATACGCAGTATTTT. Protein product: CASSLGWAGLTDTQYF.

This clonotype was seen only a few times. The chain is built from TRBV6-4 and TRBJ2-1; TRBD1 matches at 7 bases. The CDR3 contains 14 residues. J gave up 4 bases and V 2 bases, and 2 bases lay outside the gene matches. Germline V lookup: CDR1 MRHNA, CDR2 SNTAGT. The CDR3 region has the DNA TGTGCCAGCAGTGACGGACAGGAGTACAATGAGCAGTTCTTC. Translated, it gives CASSDGQEYNEQFF.

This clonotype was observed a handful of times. The chain's CDR3 is CASRGLGTRSYNEQFF. The CDR3 DNA follows: TGTGCCAGCCGCGGTTTGGGGACACGCTCCTACAATGAGCAGTTCTTC. The V call is TRBV11-2, the J call TRBJ2-1; D perhaps matches TRBD1 (6 bases). The CDR3 is made up of 16 amino acids. Trimming removed 8 bases at V and 0 bases at J, with 17 bases between. Per the germline V gene, CDR1 is SGHAT and CDR2 is FQNNGV.

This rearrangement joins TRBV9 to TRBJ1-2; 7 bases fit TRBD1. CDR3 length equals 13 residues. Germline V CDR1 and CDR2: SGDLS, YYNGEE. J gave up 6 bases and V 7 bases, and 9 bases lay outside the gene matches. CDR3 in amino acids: CASGKDREDGYTF. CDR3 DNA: TGTGCCAGCGGGAAAGACAGGGAGGATGGCTACACCTTC.

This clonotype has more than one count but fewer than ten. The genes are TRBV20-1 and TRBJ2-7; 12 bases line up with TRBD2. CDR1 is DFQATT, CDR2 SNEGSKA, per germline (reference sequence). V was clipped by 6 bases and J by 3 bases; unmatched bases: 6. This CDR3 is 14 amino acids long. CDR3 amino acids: CSADGLAGNYEQYF. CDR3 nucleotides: TGCAGTGCCGACGGACTAGCGGGAAACTACGAGCAGTACTTC.

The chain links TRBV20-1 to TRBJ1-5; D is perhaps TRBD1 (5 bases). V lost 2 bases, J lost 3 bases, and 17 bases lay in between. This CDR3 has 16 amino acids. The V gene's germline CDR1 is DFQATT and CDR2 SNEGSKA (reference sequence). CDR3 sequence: CSARTTGRALNQPQHF. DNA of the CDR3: TGCAGTGCTAGAACCACAGGACGGGCACTCAATCAGCCCCAGCATTTT.

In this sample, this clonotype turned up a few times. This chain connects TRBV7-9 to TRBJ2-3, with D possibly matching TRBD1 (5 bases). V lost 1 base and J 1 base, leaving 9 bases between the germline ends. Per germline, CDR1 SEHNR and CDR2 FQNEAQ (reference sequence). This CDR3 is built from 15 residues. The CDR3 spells CASSLGRRGTDTQYF. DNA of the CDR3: TGTGCCAGCAGCTTAGGGCGCAGGGGCACAGATACGCAGTATTTT.

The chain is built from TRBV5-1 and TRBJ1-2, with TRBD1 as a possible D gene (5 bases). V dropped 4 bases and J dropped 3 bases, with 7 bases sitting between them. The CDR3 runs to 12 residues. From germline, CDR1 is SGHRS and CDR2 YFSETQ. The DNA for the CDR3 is TGCGCCAGCAGCCCGGGGGACTATGGCTACACCTTC. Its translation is CASSPGDYGYTF.

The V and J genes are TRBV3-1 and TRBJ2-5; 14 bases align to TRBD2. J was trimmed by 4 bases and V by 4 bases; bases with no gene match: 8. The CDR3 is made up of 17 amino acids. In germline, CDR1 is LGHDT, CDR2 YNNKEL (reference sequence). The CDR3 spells CASSLRLAGGQGETQYF. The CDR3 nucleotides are TGTGCCAGCAGCCTCCGACTAGCGGGGGGGCAGGGAGAGACCCAGTACTTC.

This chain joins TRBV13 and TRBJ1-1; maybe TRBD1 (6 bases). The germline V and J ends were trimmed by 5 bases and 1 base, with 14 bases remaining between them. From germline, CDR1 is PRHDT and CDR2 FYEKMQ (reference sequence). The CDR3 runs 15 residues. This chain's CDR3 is CASSLGGAPNTEAFF. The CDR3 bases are TGTGCCAGCAGCCTCGGGGGGGCCCCGAACACTGAAGCTTTCTTT.

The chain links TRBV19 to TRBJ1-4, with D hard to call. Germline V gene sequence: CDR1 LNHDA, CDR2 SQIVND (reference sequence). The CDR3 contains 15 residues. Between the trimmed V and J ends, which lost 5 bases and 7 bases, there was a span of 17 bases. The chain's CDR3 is CASSLLPAIGEKLFF. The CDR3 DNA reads TGTGCCAGTAGTTTATTGCCGGCAATAGGTGAAAAACTGTTTTTT.

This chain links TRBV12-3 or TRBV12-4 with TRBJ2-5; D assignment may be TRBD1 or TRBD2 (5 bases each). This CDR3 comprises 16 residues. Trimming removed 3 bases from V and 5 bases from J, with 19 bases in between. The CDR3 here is CASSFTGTTLRETQYF. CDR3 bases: TGTGCCAGCAGTTTTACCGGGACCACCCTTCGGGAGACCCAGTACTTC.

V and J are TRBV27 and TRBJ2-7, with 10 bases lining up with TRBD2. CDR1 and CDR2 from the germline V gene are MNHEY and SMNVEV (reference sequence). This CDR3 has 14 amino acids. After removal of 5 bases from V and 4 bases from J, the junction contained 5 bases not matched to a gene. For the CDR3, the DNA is TGTGCCAGCAGTGTTACTAGCGGGGCTTACGAGCAGTACTTC. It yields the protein CASSVTSGAYEQYF.

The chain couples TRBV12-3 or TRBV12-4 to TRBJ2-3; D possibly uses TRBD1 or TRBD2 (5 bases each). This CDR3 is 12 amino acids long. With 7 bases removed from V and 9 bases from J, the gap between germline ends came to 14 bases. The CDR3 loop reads CASTGSRNTQYF. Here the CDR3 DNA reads TGTGCCAGCACAGGGAGTCGTAACACGCAGTATTTT.